One T cell receptor (beta chain) is described in this entry. The data were obtained in a study of cytomegalovirus exposure and HLA in healthy donors. 13 Jbeta primers and 60 Vbeta primers were used for the PCR. Repertoires were generated with immunoSEQ multiplex PCR, while TCRdb's copy carries only in-frame clones and drops some. Of about 180,000 clones in the sample, around 80% were seen once. CDR3 size: 14 residues. Looked up from germline, CDR1 is SGHAT and CDR2 is FQNNGV. The junction had 1 base not matched to a gene; V was cut back by 1 base and J by 3 bases. The sequence was obtained from a girl aged 5-17 years in good health and CMV-seropositive. Sequencing was done on a sample of PBMCs. This chain links TRBV11-2 with TRBJ2-7, with 9 bases matching TRBD1. Here the CDR3 reads CASSLGTGVYEQYF. The CDR3 nucleotides are TGTGCCAGCAGCTTAGGGACAGGGGTCTACGAGCAGTACTTC.